A single sample is the source of the 27 T cell receptor beta chains below, sequenced in a study of blood T cells in healthy people across ages. Combining a sample-barcoded 5' primer with a J-beta primer mix, a second PCR ran for roughly 7 to 11 cycles. TCRdb processed the 5' RACE reads anew with MiXCR; each CDR3 protein has one entry. The repertoire has about 800,000 distinct CDR3 sequences, 55% to 70% of them found once; the top ten carry roughly 22%. The sequenced sample consisted of blood. Receptor source: a man in his thirties or forties in good health.

This clonotype was recorded a few times. J is TRBJ2-7 and V is TRBV7-9; TRBD1 agrees at 11 bases. Looked up from germline, CDR1 is SEHNR and CDR2 is FQNEAQ (reference sequence). The CDR3 is 19 residues long. Germline trimming cut 2 bases from V and 5 bases from J; bases unmatched to any gene: 17. The CDR3 is CASSLSRGTGGFDIHEQYF. The CDR3 DNA reads TGTGCCAGCAGCTTATCCAGAGGGACAGGGGGTTTTGACATCCACGAGCAGTACTTC. The full variable domain, completed using reference TRBV7-9 and TRBJ2-7, is DTGVSQNPRHKITKRGQNVTFRCDPISEHNRLYWYRQTLGQGPEFLTYFQNEAQLEKSRLLSDRFSAERPKGSFSTLEIQRTEQGDSAMYLCASSLSRGTGGFDIHEQYFGPGTRLTVT.

This sequence joins TRBV5-1 and TRBJ2-5; 7 nucleotides match TRBD1. The J call may be faulty, since TRBJ2-7 better matches the DNA end. Germline V gene lookup returns CDR1 SGHRS and CDR2 YFSETQ. This CDR3 contains 16 residues. In nucleotides, the CDR3 is TGCGCCAGCAGCAAAAAACAGGGGTCTCGGTTTGTCGAGCAGTACTTC. Its protein product is CASSKKQGSRFVEQYF.

The V and J genes are TRBV28 and TRBJ2-1; TRBD2 matches 10 bases. The CDR3 sequence is 15 residues long. Germline loops: CDR1 MDHEN, CDR2 SYDVKM. V was clipped by 7 bases and J by 6 bases; unmatched bases: 9. CDR3 in amino acids: CASKGSGRAFNEQFF. The CDR3, as DNA: TGTGCCAGCAAAGGGAGCGGGAGGGCCTTCAATGAGCAGTTCTTC.

The chain carries TRBV12-3 or TRBV12-4 and TRBJ2-3; 13 bases agree with TRBD2. Trimming at V came to 4 bases and at J to 1 base, leaving 8 bases not matched to a gene. This CDR3 region has 18 residues. CDR3 bases: TGTGCCAGCAGTTACGGACTAGCGGGGGTAAGCGGCACAGATACGCAGTATTTT. Translating it yields CASSYGLAGVSGTDTQYF.

This rearrangement joins TRBV12-3 or TRBV12-4 to TRBJ1-1; D unclear. The CDR3 is 16 amino acids. Trimming cost V 2 bases and J 1 base, with 14 bases left between them. For the CDR3, the DNA is TGTGCCAGCAGTTTAAACCCTGTCGTAGGGAACACTGAAGCTTTCTTT. It yields the protein CASSLNPVVGNTEAFF.

The rearrangement links TRBV20-1 to TRBJ2-7; no firm D call. Germline lookup yields CDR1 DFQATT and CDR2 SNEGSKA (reference sequence). V lost 6 bases to trimming and J lost 6 bases, with 12 bases between them. The CDR3 contains 11 residues. The CDR3 DNA reads as TGCAGTGCAGCCCTAAGGCTCGAGCAGTACTTC. Protein sequence: CSAALRLEQYF.

This clonotype appeared a few times. The gene calls are TRBV6-6 and TRBJ1-2; no reliable D call. CDR3 length: 10 residues. V was clipped by 7 bases and J by 8 bases, with 8 bases between them. CDR1 is MNHNY and CDR2 is SVGAGI in the germline V gene (reference sequence). CDR3 residues: CASKEEGYTF. The CDR3 DNA reads as TGTGCCAGCAAGGAAGAGGGCTACACCTTC.

The chain recombines TRBV20-1 with TRBJ2-1, with TRBD2 matching over 8 bases. Germline V gives CDR1 DFQATT, CDR2 SNEGSKA (reference sequence). CDR3 length: 14 residues. Trimming took 1 base from V and 5 from J; bases not matched to a gene: 4. The CDR3 sequence: CSARGSGGDNEQFF. Here the CDR3 DNA reads TGCAGTGCTAGAGGGTCGGGGGGGGACAATGAGCAGTTCTTC.

As regards this clonotype: The missing conserved phenylalanine or tryptophan at the end of this CDR3 makes a read error likely. The chain has TRBV28 and TRBJ2-7, with 7 positions matching TRBD2. The CDR3 is 12 residues long. Germline-derived CDR1 and CDR2 are MDHEN and SYDVKM. The junction had 4 bases not matched to a gene; V was cut back by 8 bases and J by 3 bases. The CDR3 loop reads CASGRGRYEQYI. The CDR3 region has the DNA TGTGCCAGCGGGAGGGGACGCTACGAGCAGTACATC.

This clonotype turned up a few times. The chain employs TRBV5-4 and TRBJ2-6; D gene uncertain. The CDR3 spans 15 residues. Trimming cost V 5 bases and J 0 bases, with 9 bases left between them. The germline CDR1 and CDR2 sequences are SGHNT and YYREEE (reference sequence). CDR3 DNA: TGTGCCAGCAGACGAGACACCTCTGGGGCCAACGTCCTGACTTTC. Protein product: CASRRDTSGANVLTF.

The rearrangement uses TRBV7-2 and TRBJ2-4; 7 positions match TRBD1. This CDR3 spans 14 amino acids. Germline V gene lookup returns CDR1 SGHTA and CDR2 FQGNSA. The J segment lost 2 bases and the V segment lost 5 bases, leaving 3 bases of the junction unmatched. CDR3 residues: CASSQTGTKNIQYF. CDR3 sequence (DNA): TGTGCCAGCAGCCAGACAGGGACCAAAAACATTCAGTACTTC. The complete variable domain, with remaining parts taken from reference TRBV7-2 and TRBJ2-4, reads GAGVSQSPSNKVTEKGKDVELRCDPISGHTALYWYRQSLGQGLEFLIYFQGNSAPDKSGLPSDRFSAERTGGSVSTLTIQRTQQEDSAVYLCASSQTGTKNIQYFGAGTRLSVL.

The CDR3 sequence is CASSPSSADVSYEQYF. The CDR3 DNA is TGTGCCAGTAGCCCCTCCTCCGCGGACGTCTCCTACGAGCAGTACTTC. The chain employs TRBV19 and TRBJ2-7; no clear D gene. CDR1 LNHDA and CDR2 SQIVND come from the germline V gene (reference sequence). This CDR3 region has 16 residues. V was cut by 6 bases and J by 0 bases, with 18 bases left in between.

The chain is built from TRBV11-1 and TRBJ2-7; D is uncertain. Between the trimmed V and J ends, which lost 4 bases and 6 bases, there was a span of 13 bases. The CDR3 sequence is 13 residues long. CDR1 and CDR2 (germline): SGHAT, FQDESV (reference sequence). The CDR3 region is CASSSTRLAEQYF. As DNA, the CDR3 is TGTGCCAGCAGCTCGACAAGACTTGCCGAGCAGTACTTC.

The sample holds a few counts of this clonotype. This chain uses TRBV7-9 with TRBJ2-5; D is ambiguous. The CDR3 has 14 amino acids. CDR1 is SEHNR, CDR2 FQNEAQ, per germline (reference sequence). Trimming took 5 bases from V and 0 from J, leaving 10 bases between them. In DNA form, the CDR3 reads TGTGCCAGCAGCATGAGAACCGACCAAGAGACCCAGTACTTC. This encodes CASSMRTDQETQYF.

The rearrangement links TRBV6-1 to TRBJ2-3, with 8 positions matching TRBD2. This CDR3 region has 17 residues. CDR1 is MNHNS, CDR2 SASEGT, per germline. Trimming removed 2 bases from V and 3 bases from J; junction bases left unmatched: 10. The CDR3 protein is CASSEITGGGGTDTQYF. The CDR3 coding sequence is TGTGCCAGCAGTGAAATAACCGGGGGCGGGGGGACAGATACGCAGTATTTT.

With respect to this clonotype: A much larger clone sits a single nucleotide away, making a read error possible. J is TRBJ2-5 and V is TRBV29-1; 7 bases fit TRBD1. The CDR3 loop spans 15 amino acids. The V gene's germline CDR1 is SQVTM and CDR2 ANQGSEA. The ends lost 5 bases at V and 11 bases at J; junction bases unmatched: 20. DNA for the CDR3: TGCAGCGTTACGCCCTGGGGGCAGGGGGACAATGAGCAGTACTTC. Residues: CSVTPWGQGDNEQYF.

This clonotype was detected only a few times. The chain uses TRBV12-3 or TRBV12-4 and TRBJ1-4; D unclear. The CDR3 spans 14 residues. Trimming pared 3 bases from V and 7 bases from J, leaving 12 bases between. The CDR3 nucleotides are TGTGCCAGCAGTTTCGAGGGTGTTCGTGAAAAACTGTTTTTT. Its protein product is CASSFEGVREKLFF.

V gene TRBV3-1 combines with J gene TRBJ2-7; D remains ambiguous. The CDR3 covers 13 residues. Per germline, CDR1 LGHDT and CDR2 YNNKEL (reference sequence). V was clipped by 3 bases and J by 0 bases, with 6 bases between them. CDR3 sequence (DNA): TGTGCCAGCAGCCACAGTTACTCCTACGAGCAGTACTTC. Its protein is CASSHSYSYEQYF.

This clonotype appeared a few times. The V call is TRBV28, the J call TRBJ2-1; possibly TRBD1 or TRBD2 for D (5 bases each). CDR1 and CDR2 from the germline V gene are MDHEN and SYDVKM. This CDR3 contains 13 residues. The V end was cut by 9 bases, the J end by 4 bases, with 13 bases between. DNA for the CDR3: TGTGCCAGTCTAGGGACCCTATACAATGAGCAGTTCTTC. The encoded protein is CASLGTLYNEQFF.

V and J are TRBV20-1 and TRBJ2-4; the D is unclear. This CDR3 region has 13 residues. With 5 bases removed from V and 0 bases from J, the gap between germline ends came to 8 bases. Germline CDR1 is DFQATT and CDR2 is SNEGSKA (reference sequence). The CDR3, as DNA: TGCAGTGCTGGCTCAATAGCCAAAAACATTCAGTACTTC. Translated: CSAGSIAKNIQYF.

About this clonotype: The junction differs from germline at one of its ends, possibly a read error. This chain connects TRBV27 to TRBJ2-3, with 11 bases identical to TRBD2. Germline V gives CDR1 MNHEY, CDR2 SMNVEV (reference sequence). This CDR3 has 13 amino acids. CDR3 coding DNA: TGTGCCAGCAGAGGTAGCGGGGGGGATATGCAGTATTTT. This sequence encodes CASRGSGGDMQYF.

V gene TRBV4-2 combines with J gene TRBJ2-5; 11 positions match TRBD2. CDR3 size: 15 residues. V was clipped by 3 bases and J by 5 bases; unmatched bases: 5. Germline CDR1 is LGHNA and CDR2 is YNFKEQ. DNA of the CDR3: TGTGCCAGCAGCCAGGGACTAGCGGTGGACGAGACCCAGTACTTC. This gives the protein CASSQGLAVDETQYF.

CDR3 nucleotide sequence: TGTGCCAGCAGCTTTTCCGCAGGGGGGTACAATGAGCAGTTCTTC. The encoded protein is CASSFSAGGYNEQFF. The chain carries TRBV7-8 and TRBJ2-1; the D gene is possibly TRBD1 (7 bases). CDR3 size: 15 residues. The V end lost 3 bases, the J end lost 4 bases, and 13 bases lay between the germline ends. Germline CDR1 is SGHVS and CDR2 is FQNEAQ.

As concerns this clonotype: Its ends do not fully match the called genes, so a read error is possible. The V and J genes are TRBV28 and TRBJ1-6; the D is unclear. CDR1 is MDHEN, CDR2 SYDVKM, per germline. CDR3 size: 12 residues. The CDR3 spells CASNAKDSPLHF. In DNA form, the CDR3 reads TGTGCCTCGAACGCTAAAGATTCGCCCCTCCACTTT.

CDR3 nucleotide sequence: TGCAGTGCGAGAATTGCGACTAGCGGACAAGAGACCCAGTACTTC. Translating gives CSARIATSGQETQYF. V gene TRBV20-1 combines with J gene TRBJ2-7; 9 bases line up with TRBD2. The DNA matches TRBJ2-5 better at its end, which makes the J call doubtful. Germline CDR1 and CDR2: DFQATT and SNEGSKA (reference sequence). The CDR3 runs 15 residues.

The chain recombines TRBV27 with TRBJ1-5; no definite D call. CDR3 length: 10 residues. V lost 11 bases, J lost 5 bases, and 7 bases lay in between. Looked up from germline, CDR1 is MNHEY and CDR2 is SMNVEV (reference sequence). The chain's CDR3 is CAGLDQPQHF. For the CDR3, the DNA is TGTGCCGGCTTGGATCAGCCCCAGCATTTT.

V and J are TRBV20-1 and TRBJ2-7; D is possibly TRBD2 (5 bases). The germline V and J ends were trimmed by 3 bases and 3 bases, with 12 bases remaining between them. CDR1 DFQATT and CDR2 SNEGSKA come from the germline V gene (reference sequence). The CDR3 runs to 13 residues. CDR3 protein: CSASGRGFYEQYF. The CDR3 DNA reads TGCAGTGCTAGTGGCAGAGGGTTCTACGAGCAGTACTTC.